The 26 T cell receptor beta chains listed next were all sequenced from one sample in a study of a mutant IDH1 vaccine in newly diagnosed glioma. Clones were read by immunoSEQ multiplex PCR, and TCRdb kept only the in-frame ones, dropping some. The profile shows 45,000 to 55,000 clones, around four fifths of them singletons. The sample's time point: week 5, during vaccination. Each dose delivered 300 ug of mutant IDH1 20-mer peptide subcutaneously with imiquimod. These receptors' targets are unknown. This material consisted of PBMCs, taken from a glioma patient whose treatment included an IDH1 peptide vaccine. The source of these receptors is a woman between 40 and 50 years old with glioma.

This CDR3 is CASSLIAGTPTGELFF. The CDR3, as DNA: TGTGCCAGCAGCCTAATAGCGGGGACTCCCACCGGGGAGCTGTTTTTT. V usage is TRBV7-2 and J usage is TRBJ2-2, with 8 positions matching TRBD2. The germline gives CDR1 SGHTA, CDR2 FQGNSA. With 5 bases clipped from V and 4 bases from J, the junction kept 9 bases outside the gene matches. The CDR3 covers 16 residues. Looking up the rest from reference TRBV7-2 and TRBJ2-2 gives the full variable domain: GAGVSQSPSNKVTEKGKDVELRCDPISGHTALYWYRQSLGQGLEFLIYFQGNSAPDKSGLPSDRFSAERTGGSVSTLTIQRTQQEDSAVYLCASSLIAGTPTGELFFGEGSRLTVL.

This chain uses TRBV2 with TRBJ1-2; 9 bases map to TRBD1. Germline V gene sequence: CDR1 SNHLY, CDR2 FYNNEI. The trim removed 6 bases at V and 2 bases at J, leaving 7 bases unmatched. The CDR3 has 15 amino acids. The CDR3, as DNA: TGTGCCAGCAGCTTCCGAGGGACAGGGAACTATGGCTACACCTTC. It translates to CASSFRGTGNYGYTF.

This clone was seen a few times. The rearrangement links TRBV6-5 to TRBJ1-1; D remains ambiguous. Trimming shortened V by 0 bases and J by 2 bases, and 10 bases separated the two germline ends. This CDR3 comprises 15 residues. Germline assignment: CDR1 MNHEY and CDR2 SVGAGI. In DNA form, the CDR3 reads TGTGCCAGCAGTTACTCTGGATCAACAAACACTGAAGCTTTCTTT. The encoded protein is CASSYSGSTNTEAFF.

In its sample, this clone was seen a few times. The CDR3 region is CASSVEGEAFF. In DNA form, the CDR3 reads TGTGCCAGCAGTGTTGAAGGTGAAGCTTTCTTT. The V gene is TRBV25-1, the J gene TRBJ1-1; the D is unclear. The length of the CDR3 is 11 residues. CDR1 and CDR2 from the germline V gene are MGHDK and SYGVNS. V was trimmed by 4 bases and J by 7 bases, leaving 7 bases between them.

The J gene is TRBJ1-2, the V gene TRBV10-3; D unresolved. Germline CDR1 reads ENHRY; CDR2 reads SYGVKD. Trimming removed 3 bases at V and 1 base at J, with 12 bases between. This CDR3 contains 15 residues. The CDR3 sequence: CAISEGRAFNYGYTF. The CDR3 DNA is TGTGCCATCAGTGAAGGAAGGGCCTTTAACTATGGCTACACCTTC.

The V call is TRBV30, the J call TRBJ2-7, with D unclear. V lost 4 bases and J lost 6, with 10 bases in between. The CDR3 consists of 11 residues. The germline V gene encodes CDR1 GTSNPN and CDR2 SVGIG (reference sequence). The CDR3 DNA follows: TGTGCCTGGAATGGACCCACCGAGCAGTACTTC. Protein sequence: CAWNGPTEQYF.

V is TRBV9 and J is TRBJ2-1, with D tentatively TRBD1 (6 bases). The germline V gene has CDR1 SGDLS and CDR2 YYNGEE. V gave up 3 bases and J gave up 7 bases, with 8 bases separating them. The length of the CDR3 is 12 residues. The CDR3 sequence: CASSGQANEQFF. The CDR3 nucleotides are TGTGCCAGCAGCGGACAGGCAAATGAGCAGTTCTTC.

The rearrangement joins TRBV5-1 to TRBJ1-2; D gene uncertain. The germline V and J ends were trimmed by 7 bases and 2 bases, with 9 bases remaining between them. This CDR3 spans 12 amino acids. Per germline, CDR1 SGHRS and CDR2 YFSETQ. The CDR3 is CASAGQNYGYTF. Here the CDR3 DNA reads TGCGCCAGCGCGGGCCAGAACTATGGCTACACCTTC.

V usage is TRBV18 and J usage is TRBJ2-6; possibly TRBD1 for D (6 bases). CDR3 length: 18 amino acids. The ends were cut back, 3 bases at V and 5 bases at J, with 20 bases in the middle. CDR1 and CDR2 from the germline V gene are KGHSH and LQKENI. CDR3 nucleotides: TGTGCCAGCTCACCGCTACCGACAGGCCCCACCAGGGCCAACGTCCTGACTTTC. Encoded protein: CASSPLPTGPTRANVLTF.

The J gene is TRBJ1-2, the V gene TRBV5-1, with D unclear. Per germline, CDR1 SGHRS and CDR2 YFSETQ. The ends were cut back, 0 bases at V and 4 bases at J, with 10 bases in the middle. The CDR3 consists of 14 residues. The CDR3 reads CASSLELSVYGYTF. In DNA, the CDR3 is TGCGCCAGCAGCTTGGAGCTCTCTGTCTATGGCTACACCTTC.

This clone has just one count. The rearrangement links TRBV13 to TRBJ2-7; TRBD2 aligns across 8 bases. Trimming removed 8 bases from V and 6 bases from J; junction bases left unmatched: 9. CDR3 length: 13 residues. Germline assignment: CDR1 PRHDT and CDR2 FYEKMQ (reference sequence). The CDR3 is CASSGLGTLEQYF. CDR3 coding DNA: TGTGCCAGCTCGGGACTAGGTACCCTCGAGCAGTACTTC.

This chain joins TRBV6-5 and TRBJ1-2; D call uncertain. Germline V gives CDR1 MNHEY, CDR2 SVGAGI. The CDR3 runs to 13 residues. The V and J ends lost 6 bases and 4 bases respectively, with 12 bases between them. This CDR3 reads CASSPDFTYGYTF. The CDR3 bases are TGTGCCAGCAGCCCAGACTTCACCTATGGCTACACCTTC.

This rearrangement joins TRBV5-4 to TRBJ2-5, with D possibly matching TRBD2 (7 bases). CDR1 is SGHNT, CDR2 YYREEE, per germline (reference sequence). The CDR3 is made up of 16 amino acids. Deletions cut 5 bases from V and 2 bases from J, with 19 bases between. In DNA, the CDR3 is TGTGCCAGCAGTCCGAGGGGGGGCGAGGGGCAAGAGACCCAGTACTTC. Translation: CASSPRGGEGQETQYF.

The V and J genes are TRBV28 and TRBJ1-2; D might be TRBD1 (5 bases). This CDR3 comprises 15 residues. V lost 2 bases and J lost 3, with 13 bases in between. Looked up from germline, CDR1 is MDHEN and CDR2 is SYDVKM. CDR3 nucleotides: TGTGCCAGCAGTTTACGGCAGGGAATAGACTATGGCTACACCTTC. This sequence encodes CASSLRQGIDYGYTF.

The genes are TRBV10-3 and TRBJ1-2; 8 bases match TRBD1. Germline loops: CDR1 ENHRY, CDR2 SYGVKD. Trimming at V came to 5 bases and at J to 7 bases, leaving 9 bases not matched to a gene. The CDR3 contains 14 residues. The CDR3 spells CAISPPGGATGYTF. Here the CDR3 DNA reads TGTGCCATCAGTCCCCCAGGGGGCGCGACTGGCTACACCTTC.

The chain employs TRBV18 and TRBJ2-7, with 10 bases fitting TRBD2. V lost 6 bases, J lost 1 base, and 3 bases stayed unmatched. From germline, CDR1 is KGHSH and CDR2 LQKENI. The CDR3 runs to 14 residues. The CDR3 loop is CASSRTSGSYEQYF. CDR3 DNA sequence: TGTGCCAGCTCCCGGACTAGCGGTTCCTACGAGCAGTACTTC.

The CDR3 DNA follows: TGCGCCAGCAGCCAAGATCCTCAGGGGCCCTATGGCTACACCTTC. It is translated as CASSQDPQGPYGYTF. The chain joins TRBV4-3 to TRBJ1-2; weak D call: TRBD1 (6 bases). Germline-derived CDR1 and CDR2 are LGHNA and YSLEER. V lost 0 bases to trimming and J lost 4 bases, with 12 bases between them. The CDR3 runs 15 residues.

This clone is a singleton in its sample. V gene TRBV5-8 combines with J gene TRBJ2-5; 12 bases fit TRBD2. There are 14 residues in the CDR3. CDR1 and CDR2 (germline): SGHTS, YDEGEE. The V gene end was trimmed by 0 bases and the J gene end by 7 bases; junction bases not matched to a gene: 1. CDR3 sequence: CASSLGGLAGTQYF. CDR3 in DNA: TGTGCCAGCAGCTTGGGGGGACTAGCGGGGACCCAGTACTTC.

V gene TRBV13 combines with J gene TRBJ2-1; 7 positions match TRBD2. CDR3 size: 17 residues. J gave up 5 bases and V 0 bases, and 10 bases lay outside the gene matches. CDR1 is PRHDT, CDR2 FYEKMQ, per germline (reference sequence). The CDR3 sequence is CASSLGLGGGRDNEQFF. In DNA, the CDR3 is TGTGCCAGCAGCTTAGGCCTGGGCGGGGGACGCGACAATGAGCAGTTCTTC.

The chain combines TRBV7-9 with TRBJ2-5; the D is unclear. The CDR3 runs to 11 residues. Trimming shortened V by 8 bases and J by 7 bases, and 11 bases separated the two germline ends. Germline lookup yields CDR1 SEHNR and CDR2 FQNEAQ (reference sequence). DNA for the CDR3: TGTGCCAGCGGCAACCCGGGGACCCAGTACTTC. As protein: CASGNPGTQYF.

This chain uses TRBV2 with TRBJ2-1; D might be TRBD1 (5 bases). V lost 8 bases, J lost 3 bases, and 5 bases lay in between. Germline CDR1 and CDR2: SNHLY and FYNNEI. The CDR3 extends over 11 amino acids. The CDR3 DNA sequence: TGTGCCAGCCAGGGCTACAATGAGCAGTTCTTC. It specifies CASQGYNEQFF.

The rearrangement uses TRBV10-3 and TRBJ1-3; a weak D match, TRBD1 (5 bases). V was pared by 4 bases and J by 4 bases, with 8 bases between. Germline V lookup: CDR1 ENHRY, CDR2 SYGVKD. The CDR3 loop spans 13 amino acids. The CDR3 DNA reads as TGTGCCATCAGTGGACAGAGAGGAAACACCATATATTTT. This translates into CAISGQRGNTIYF.

The chain links TRBV7-9 to TRBJ2-3; TRBD2 matches 9 bases. Germline trimming cut 4 bases from V and 1 base from J; bases unmatched to any gene: 3. The germline CDR1 and CDR2 sequences are SEHNR and FQNEAQ (reference sequence). CDR3 length equals 15 residues. Here the CDR3 reads CASSSRTSGTDTQYF. CDR3 bases: TGTGCCAGCAGCTCACGGACTAGCGGCACAGATACGCAGTATTTT.

This clone was detected only once. The genes are TRBV5-1 and TRBJ1-1, with a tentative D call TRBD1 (5 bases). Germline values: CDR1 SGHRS, CDR2 YFSETQ. This CDR3 spans 15 amino acids. Trimming removed 4 bases from V and 1 base from J, with 14 bases in between. CDR3 coding DNA: TGCGCCAGCAGCCGGGTGGGGGGTAGGAACACTGAAGCTTTCTTT. It codes for CASSRVGGRNTEAFF.

The chain carries TRBV19 and TRBJ2-7, with D possibly being TRBD2 (5 bases). Looked up from germline, CDR1 is LNHDA and CDR2 is SQIVND (reference sequence). V gave up 5 bases and J gave up 2 bases, with 13 bases separating them. This CDR3 is built from 14 residues. CDR3 sequence reads: CASSSRLAPYEQYF. DNA for the CDR3: TGTGCCAGTAGTTCCCGTCTAGCCCCCTACGAGCAGTACTTC. The whole variable domain, remainder taken from reference TRBV19 and TRBJ2-7, is DGGITQSPKYLFRKEGQNVTLSCEQNLNHDAMYWYRQDPGQGLRLIYYSQIVNDFQKGDIAEGYSVSREKKESFPLTVTSAQKNPTAFYLCASSSRLAPYEQYFGPGTRLTVT.

This clone turned up a few times. The V gene is TRBV7-9, the J gene TRBJ1-1; possibly TRBD1 for D (5 bases). CDR1 is SEHNR and CDR2 is FQNEAQ in the germline V gene (reference sequence). The CDR3 has 15 amino acids. The germline V and J ends were trimmed by 3 bases and 4 bases, with 15 bases remaining between them. In DNA, the CDR3 is TGTGCCAGCAGCTTCGGGGGGACGGGAAGCACTGAAGCTTTCTTT. It specifies CASSFGGTGSTEAFF. Filled out from reference TRBV7-9 and TRBJ1-1, the complete variable domain reads DTGVSQNPRHKITKRGQNVTFRCDPISEHNRLYWYRQTLGQGPEFLTYFQNEAQLEKSRLLSDRFSAERPKGSFSTLEIQRTEQGDSAMYLCASSFGGTGSTEAFFGQGTRLTVV.